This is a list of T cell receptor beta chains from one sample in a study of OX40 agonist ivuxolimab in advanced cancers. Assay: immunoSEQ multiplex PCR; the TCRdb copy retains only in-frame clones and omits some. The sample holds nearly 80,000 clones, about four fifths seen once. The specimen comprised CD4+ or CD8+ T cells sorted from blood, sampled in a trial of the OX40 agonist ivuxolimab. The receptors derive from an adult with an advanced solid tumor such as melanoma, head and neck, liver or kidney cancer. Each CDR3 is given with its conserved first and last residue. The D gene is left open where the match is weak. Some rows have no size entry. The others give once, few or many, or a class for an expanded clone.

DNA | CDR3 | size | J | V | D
TGTGCCAGCAGTTTGACAGTAACATCACCCCTCCACTTT | CASSLTVTSPLHF | once | TRBJ1-6 | TRBV27 | .
TGTGCCAGCAGTGAAAACCCAGGGGTGAACACTGAAGCTTTCTTT | CASSENPGVNTEAFF | . | TRBJ1-1 | TRBV6-1 | .
TGTGCCAGTAGTATCCCCGGGACGGTGAACACTGAAGCTTTCTTT | CASSIPGTVNTEAFF | . | TRBJ1-1 | TRBV19 | .
TGTGCCAGCAGCCCACGCCAGAGGACAGTTAATGAAAAACTGTTTTTT | CASSPRQRTVNEKLFF | . | TRBJ1-4 | TRBV9 | .
TGCGCCAGCAGCTTCCTAGCGGGGGGGAGCACAGATACGCAGTATTTT | CASSFLAGGSTDTQYF | . | TRBJ2-3 | TRBV5-1 | TRBD2
TGTGCCAGCAGTTTTAGGGGGAACTATGGCTACACCTTC | CASSFRGNYGYTF | . | TRBJ1-2 | TRBV27 | .
TGTGCCAGTAGCCACAGGGGAGGCGAGCAGTACTTC | CASSHRGGEQYF | . | TRBJ2-7 | TRBV19 | .
TGTGCCAGCAGTCCGGGGGTAGGACTCTATGGCTACACCTTC | CASSPGVGLYGYTF | . | TRBJ1-2 | TRBV6-5 | .
TGTGCCAGCAGTTTTTCGTGGGCCGAAGCTTTCTTT | CASSFSWAEAFF | . | TRBJ1-1 | TRBV28 | .
TGCGCCAGCAGCGAACGCGCGAGCACCGGGGAGCTGTTTTTT | CASSERASTGELFF | . | TRBJ2-2 | TRBV5-1 | .
TGCGCCAGCAGCCAAGAGGGCCCCACAGATACGCAGTATTTT | CASSQEGPTDTQYF | few | TRBJ2-3 | TRBV4-3 | .
TGCGCCAGCAGCCTCCCCAGCGGGATCTCCTACGAGCAGTACTTC | CASSLPSGISYEQYF | . | TRBJ2-7 | TRBV4-3 | TRBD2
TGTGCCAGCAGTGAAGTCGCGGGGGCCACAGATACGCAGTATTTT | CASSEVAGATDTQYF | . | TRBJ2-3 | TRBV6-1 | .
TGTGCCAGCAGTTTGGTGGGGGGGATGCAGACCCAGTACTTC | CASSLVGGMQTQYF | . | TRBJ2-5 | TRBV28 | TRBD2
TGTGCCAGCAGCCCAACCACAGCGGGGGCCACCCAAGAGACCCAGTACTTC | CASSPTTAGATQETQYF | . | TRBJ2-5 | TRBV7-8 | TRBD2
TGTGCCAGCGCGACTACACCCTCCTACGAGCAGTACTTC | CASATTPSYEQYF | . | TRBJ2-7 | TRBV28 | .
TGTGCCAGCAGTGAGGCGATAGCCTCTGGAAACACCATATATTTT | CASSEAIASGNTIYF | . | TRBJ1-3 | TRBV6-1 | .
TGTGCCAGCAGAGTCCGGGACACGCCGAACACTGAAGCTTTCTTT | CASRVRDTPNTEAFF | . | TRBJ1-1 | TRBV27 | .
TGTGCCAGCAGTTCCAGGACGCTTAACATTCAGTACTTC | CASSSRTLNIQYF | . | TRBJ2-4 | TRBV28 | .
TGTGCCAGCAGCTTAGTGCAGGGTGATGGCTACACCTTC | CASSLVQGDGYTF | few | TRBJ1-2 | TRBV7-9 | .
TGTGCCAGCAGTTACGCTTATACAGGGAATGGCTACACCTTC | CASSYAYTGNGYTF | . | TRBJ1-2 | TRBV6-5 | .
TGCGCCAGCAGCTTGGACGGGGGCGCGTACACTGAAGCTTTCTTT | CASSLDGGAYTEAFF | . | TRBJ1-1 | TRBV5-1 | .
TGTGCCAGCAGCCCCCGAGAGGAAAAACTGTTTTTT | CASSPREEKLFF | . | TRBJ1-4 | TRBV28 | .
TGTGCCAGCACCTCGGGGAGAGAAGCTGAGCAGTTCTTC | CASTSGREAEQFF | . | TRBJ2-1 | TRBV11-1 | .
TGTGCCAGCAGGCTTTTACCGGGACCAAAGATGAACACTGAAGCTTTCTTT | CASRLLPGPKMNTEAFF | . | TRBJ1-1 | TRBV7-9 | .
TGTGCCAGCAGCAATTGGGCTACTCGGGAAAAACTGTTTTTT | CASSNWATREKLFF | . | TRBJ1-4 | TRBV21-1 | .
TGTGCCAGCAGCTCGGACAGGCTTCTAGTAGCGGGACCGACTGCGCAGTATTTT | CASSSDRLLVAGPTAQYF | . | TRBJ2-3 | TRBV7-8 | .
TGTGCCAGTAGTGTGGGACGTATAGATCAGCCCCAGCATTTT | CASSVGRIDQPQHF | . | TRBJ1-5 | TRBV19 | .
TGTGCCAGCAGCTTAGGAACAAGCTATGGCTACACCTTC | CASSLGTSYGYTF | . | TRBJ1-2 | TRBV7-9 | .